This TCR beta chain stems from a study of blood T cell repertoires in COVID-19. Donors in Cohort 3 who had recovered were those with two negative PCRs, healthcare professional clearance, or resolution of their symptoms. Sequencing used immunoSEQ multiplex PCR; TCRdb keeps in-frame clones, though not all of them. The table lists 330,000 or so clones, less than 90% of them singletons. The V end was cut by 9 bases, the J end by 7 bases, with 18 bases between. CDR3 size: 13 residues. From germline, CDR1 is SNHLY and CDR2 FYNNEI. The V and J genes are TRBV2 and TRBJ2-5; the D gene is possibly TRBD1 (6 bases). The sample consisted of PBMCs or T cells enriched from blood (not recorded which). This clonotype was sampled from a woman between 25 and 40 years old who had recovered from COVID-19. CDR3 bases: TGTGCCAGTACCGGGACACCCGCTGGGACCCAGTACTTC. Residues: CASTGTPAGTQYF.